This TCR beta chain is from a study of blood T cell repertoires in COVID-19. This table comes from immunoSEQ multiplex PCR, and its TCRdb copy is limited to in-frame clones, with some not included. The data show some 300,000 clones, with around 88% seen just once and roughly 6.9% held by the top ten. The CDR3 is made up of 14 amino acids. The V gene lost 2 bases and the J gene lost 2 bases, with 9 bases spanning the gap. Per the germline V gene, CDR1 is MNHEY and CDR2 is SVGAGI. The origin of this receptor is a woman in her 30s who had recovered from COVID-19. The chain uses TRBV6-5 and TRBJ2-5; perhaps TRBD1 as D (6 bases). Sample: peripheral blood. CDR3 bases: TGTGCCAGCAGTTACGGACAGCTACAAGAGACCCAGTACTTC. This codes for CASSYGQLQETQYF.